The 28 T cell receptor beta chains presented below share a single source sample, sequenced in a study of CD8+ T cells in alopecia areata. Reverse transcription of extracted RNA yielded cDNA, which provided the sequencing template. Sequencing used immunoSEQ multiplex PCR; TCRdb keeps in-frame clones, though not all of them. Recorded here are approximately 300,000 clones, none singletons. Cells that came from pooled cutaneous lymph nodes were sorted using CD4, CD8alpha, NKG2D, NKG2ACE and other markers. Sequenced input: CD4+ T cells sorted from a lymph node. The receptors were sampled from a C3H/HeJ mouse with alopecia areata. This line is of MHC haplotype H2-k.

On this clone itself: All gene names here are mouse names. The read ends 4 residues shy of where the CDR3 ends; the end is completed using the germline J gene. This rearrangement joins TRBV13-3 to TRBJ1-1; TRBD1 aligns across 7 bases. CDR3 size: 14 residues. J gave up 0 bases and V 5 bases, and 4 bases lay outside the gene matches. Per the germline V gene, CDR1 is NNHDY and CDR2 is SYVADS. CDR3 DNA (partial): TGTGCCAGCAGCAACCAGGGGGCAAACACA. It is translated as CASSNQGANT. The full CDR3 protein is CASSNQGANTEVFF.

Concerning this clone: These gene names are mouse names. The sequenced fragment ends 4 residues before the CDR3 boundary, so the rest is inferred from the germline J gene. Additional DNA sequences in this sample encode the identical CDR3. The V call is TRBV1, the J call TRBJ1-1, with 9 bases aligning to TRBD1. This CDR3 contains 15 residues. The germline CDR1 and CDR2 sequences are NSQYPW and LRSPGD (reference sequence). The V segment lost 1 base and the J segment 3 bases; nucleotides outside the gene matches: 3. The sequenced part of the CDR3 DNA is TGCACCTGCAGTGCAGCGACAGGGGGGGACACA. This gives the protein CTCSAATGGDT. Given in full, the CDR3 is CTCSAATGGDTEVFF.

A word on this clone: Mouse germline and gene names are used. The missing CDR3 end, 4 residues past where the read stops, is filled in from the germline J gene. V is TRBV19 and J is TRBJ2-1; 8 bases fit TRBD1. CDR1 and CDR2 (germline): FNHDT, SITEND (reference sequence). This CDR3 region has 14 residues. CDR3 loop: CASRGRGRWAEQFF. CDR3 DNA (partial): TGTGCCAGCAGGGGCAGGGGGCGCTGGGCT. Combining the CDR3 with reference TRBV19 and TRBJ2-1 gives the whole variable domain GGIITQTPKFLIGQEGQKLTLKCQQNFNHDTMYWYRQDSGKGLRLIYYSITENDLQKGDLSEGYDASREKKSSFSLTVTSAQKNEMAVFLCASRGRGRWAEQFFGPGTRLTVL.

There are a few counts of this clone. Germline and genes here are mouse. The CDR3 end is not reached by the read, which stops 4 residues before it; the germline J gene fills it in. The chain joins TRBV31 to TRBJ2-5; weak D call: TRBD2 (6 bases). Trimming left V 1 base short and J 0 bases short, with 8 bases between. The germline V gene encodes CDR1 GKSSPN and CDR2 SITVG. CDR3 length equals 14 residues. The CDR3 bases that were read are TGTGCCTGGAGTCGGGGGGACAACCAAGAC. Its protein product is CAWSRGDNQD. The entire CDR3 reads CAWSRGDNQDTQYF.

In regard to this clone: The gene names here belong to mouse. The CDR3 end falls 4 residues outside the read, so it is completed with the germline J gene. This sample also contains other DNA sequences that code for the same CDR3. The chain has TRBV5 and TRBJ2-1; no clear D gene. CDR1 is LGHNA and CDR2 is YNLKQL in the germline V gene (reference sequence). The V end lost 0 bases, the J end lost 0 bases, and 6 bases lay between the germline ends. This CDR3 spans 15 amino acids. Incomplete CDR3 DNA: TGTGCCAGCAGCCAAGAAAGGTCTAACTATGCT. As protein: CASSQERSNYA. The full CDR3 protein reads CASSQERSNYAEQFF.

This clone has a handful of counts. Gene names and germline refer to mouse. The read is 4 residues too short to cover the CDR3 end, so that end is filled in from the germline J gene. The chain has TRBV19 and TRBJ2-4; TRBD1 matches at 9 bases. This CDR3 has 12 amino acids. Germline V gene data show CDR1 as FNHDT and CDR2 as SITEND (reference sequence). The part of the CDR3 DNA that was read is TGTGCCAGCAGTGGACAGGGGAAC. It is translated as CASSGQGN. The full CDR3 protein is CASSGQGNTLYF. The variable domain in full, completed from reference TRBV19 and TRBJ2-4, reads GGIITQTPKFLIGQEGQKLTLKCQQNFNHDTMYWYRQDSGKGLRLIYYSITENDLQKGDLSEGYDASREKKSSFSLTVTSAQKNEMAVFLCASSGQGNTLYFGAGTRLSVL.

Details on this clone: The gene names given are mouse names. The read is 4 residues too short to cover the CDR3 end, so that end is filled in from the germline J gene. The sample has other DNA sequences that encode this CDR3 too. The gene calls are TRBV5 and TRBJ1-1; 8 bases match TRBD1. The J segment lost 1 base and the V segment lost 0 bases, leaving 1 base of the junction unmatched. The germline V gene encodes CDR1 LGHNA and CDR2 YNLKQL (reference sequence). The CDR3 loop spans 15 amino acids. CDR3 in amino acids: CASSQEGTGNTEVFF. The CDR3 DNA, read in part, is TGTGCCAGCAGCCAAGAGGGGACAGGGAACACA.

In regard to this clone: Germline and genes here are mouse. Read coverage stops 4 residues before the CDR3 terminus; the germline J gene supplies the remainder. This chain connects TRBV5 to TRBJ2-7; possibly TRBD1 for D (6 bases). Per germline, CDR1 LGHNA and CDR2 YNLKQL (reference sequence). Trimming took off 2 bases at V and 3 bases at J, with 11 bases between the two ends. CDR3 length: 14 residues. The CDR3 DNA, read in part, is TGTGCCAGCAGCCAATCCCCGGACAGCTAT. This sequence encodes CASSQSPDSY. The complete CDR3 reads CASSQSPDSYEQYF.

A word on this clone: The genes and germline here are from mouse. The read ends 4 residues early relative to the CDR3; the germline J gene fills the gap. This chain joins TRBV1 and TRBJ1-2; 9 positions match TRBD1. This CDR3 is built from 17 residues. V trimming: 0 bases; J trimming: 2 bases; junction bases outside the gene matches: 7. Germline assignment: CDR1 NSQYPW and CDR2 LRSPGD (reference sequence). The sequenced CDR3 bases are TGCACCTGCAGTGCAGATGGGACAGGGCGCGGGAACTCC. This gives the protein CTCSADGTGRGNS. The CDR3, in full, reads CTCSADGTGRGNSDYTF.

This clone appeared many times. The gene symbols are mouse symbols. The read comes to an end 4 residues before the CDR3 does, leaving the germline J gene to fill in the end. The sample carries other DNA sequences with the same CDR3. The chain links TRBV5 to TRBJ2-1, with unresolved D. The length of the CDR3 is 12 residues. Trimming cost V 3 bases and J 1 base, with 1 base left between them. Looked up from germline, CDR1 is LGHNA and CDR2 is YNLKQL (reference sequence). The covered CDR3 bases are TGTGCCAGCAGCCAGAACTATGCT. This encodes CASSQNYA. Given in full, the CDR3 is CASSQNYAEQFF.

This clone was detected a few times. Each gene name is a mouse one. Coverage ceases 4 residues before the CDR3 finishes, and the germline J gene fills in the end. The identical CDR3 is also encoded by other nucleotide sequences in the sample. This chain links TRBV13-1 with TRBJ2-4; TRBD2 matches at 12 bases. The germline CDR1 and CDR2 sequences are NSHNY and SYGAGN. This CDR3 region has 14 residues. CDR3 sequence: CASSGGTGGNTLYF. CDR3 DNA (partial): TGTGCCAGCAGTGGCGGGACTGGGGGGAAC.

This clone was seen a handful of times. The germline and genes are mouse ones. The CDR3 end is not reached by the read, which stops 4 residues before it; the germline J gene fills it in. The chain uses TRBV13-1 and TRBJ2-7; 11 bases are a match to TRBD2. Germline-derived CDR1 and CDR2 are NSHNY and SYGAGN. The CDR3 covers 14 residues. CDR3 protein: CASSPRTGGYEQYF. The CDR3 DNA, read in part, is TGTGCCAGCAGTCCAAGGACTGGGGGGTAT.

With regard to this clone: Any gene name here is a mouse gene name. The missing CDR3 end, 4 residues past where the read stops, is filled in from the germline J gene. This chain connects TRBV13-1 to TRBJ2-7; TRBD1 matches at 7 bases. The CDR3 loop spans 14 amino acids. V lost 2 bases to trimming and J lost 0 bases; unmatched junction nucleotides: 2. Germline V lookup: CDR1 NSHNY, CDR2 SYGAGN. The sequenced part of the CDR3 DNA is TGTGCCAGCAGTGAGGGACAGACCTCCTAT. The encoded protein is CASSEGQTSY. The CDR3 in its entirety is CASSEGQTSYEQYF.

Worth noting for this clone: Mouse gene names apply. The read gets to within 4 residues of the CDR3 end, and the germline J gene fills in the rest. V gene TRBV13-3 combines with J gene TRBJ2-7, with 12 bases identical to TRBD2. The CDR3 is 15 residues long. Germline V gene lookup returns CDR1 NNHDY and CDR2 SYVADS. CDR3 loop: CASSDLGTGGYEQYF. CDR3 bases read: TGTGCCAGCAGTGATTTGGGGACTGGGGGGTAT.

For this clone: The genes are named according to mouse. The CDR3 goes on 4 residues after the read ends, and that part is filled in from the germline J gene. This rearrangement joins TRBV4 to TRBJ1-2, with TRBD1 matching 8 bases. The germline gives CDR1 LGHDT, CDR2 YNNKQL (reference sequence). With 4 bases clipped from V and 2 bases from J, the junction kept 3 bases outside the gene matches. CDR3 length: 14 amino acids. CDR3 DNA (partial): TGTGCCAGCAGCTTTCGGACAGGGAACTCC. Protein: CASSFRTGNS. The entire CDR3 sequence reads CASSFRTGNSDYTF.

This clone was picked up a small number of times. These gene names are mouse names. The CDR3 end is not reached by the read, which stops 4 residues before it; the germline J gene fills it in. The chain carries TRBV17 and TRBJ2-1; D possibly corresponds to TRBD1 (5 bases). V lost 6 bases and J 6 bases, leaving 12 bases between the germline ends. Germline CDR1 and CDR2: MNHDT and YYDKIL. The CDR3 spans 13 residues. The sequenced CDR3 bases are TGTGCTAGCAGGAACAAGGGGAGTGCT. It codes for CASRNKGSA. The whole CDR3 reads CASRNKGSAEQFF.

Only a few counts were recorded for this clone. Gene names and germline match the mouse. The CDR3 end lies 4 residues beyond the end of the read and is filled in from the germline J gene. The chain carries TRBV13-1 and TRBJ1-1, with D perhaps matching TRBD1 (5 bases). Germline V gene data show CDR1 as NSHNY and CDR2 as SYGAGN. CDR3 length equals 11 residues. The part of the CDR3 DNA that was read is TGTGCCAGCAGTGTCGACAGA. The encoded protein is CASSVDR. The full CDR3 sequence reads CASSVDREVFF.

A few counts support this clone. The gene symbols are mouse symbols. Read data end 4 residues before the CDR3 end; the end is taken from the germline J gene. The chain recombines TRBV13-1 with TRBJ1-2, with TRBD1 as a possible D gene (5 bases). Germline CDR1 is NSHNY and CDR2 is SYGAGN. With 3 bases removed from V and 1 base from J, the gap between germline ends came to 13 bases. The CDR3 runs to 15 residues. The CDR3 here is CASSVRQRGNSDYTF. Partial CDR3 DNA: TGTGCCAGCAGTGTCCGACAGAGGGGAAACTCC.

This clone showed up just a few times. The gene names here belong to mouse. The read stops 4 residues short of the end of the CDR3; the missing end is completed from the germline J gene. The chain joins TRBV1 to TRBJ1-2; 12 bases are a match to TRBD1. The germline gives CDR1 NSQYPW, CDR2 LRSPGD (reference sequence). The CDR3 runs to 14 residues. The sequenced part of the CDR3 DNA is TGCACCTGCAGTGCCCGGGACAGGGGGCAC. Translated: CTCSARDRGH. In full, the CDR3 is CTCSARDRGHDYTF.

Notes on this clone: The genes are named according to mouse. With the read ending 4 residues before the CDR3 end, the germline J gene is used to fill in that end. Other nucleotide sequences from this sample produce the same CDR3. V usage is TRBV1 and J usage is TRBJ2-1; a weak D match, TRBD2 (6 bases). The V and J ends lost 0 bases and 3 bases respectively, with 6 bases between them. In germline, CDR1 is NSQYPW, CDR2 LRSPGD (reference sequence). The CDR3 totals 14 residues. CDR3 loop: CTCSADGGYAEQFF. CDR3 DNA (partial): TGCACCTGCAGTGCAGATGGGGGCTATGCT.

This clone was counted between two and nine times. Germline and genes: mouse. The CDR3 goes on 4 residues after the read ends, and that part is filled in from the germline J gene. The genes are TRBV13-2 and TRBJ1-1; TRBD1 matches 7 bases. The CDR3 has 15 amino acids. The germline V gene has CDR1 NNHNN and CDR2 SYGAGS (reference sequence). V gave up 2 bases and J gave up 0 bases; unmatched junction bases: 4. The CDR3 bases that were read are TGTGCCAGCGGTGAGGCCGGGACAGCAAACACA. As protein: CASGEAGTANT. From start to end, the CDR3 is CASGEAGTANTEVFF.

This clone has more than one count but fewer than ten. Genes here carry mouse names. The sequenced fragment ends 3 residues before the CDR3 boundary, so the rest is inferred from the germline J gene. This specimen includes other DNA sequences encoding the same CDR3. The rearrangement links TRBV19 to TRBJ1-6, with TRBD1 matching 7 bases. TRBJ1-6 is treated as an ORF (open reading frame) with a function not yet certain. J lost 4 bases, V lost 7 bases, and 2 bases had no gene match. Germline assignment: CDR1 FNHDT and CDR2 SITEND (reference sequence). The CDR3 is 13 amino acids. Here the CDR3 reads CASRDRYNSPLYF. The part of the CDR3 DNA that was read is TGTGCCAGCCGGGACAGATATAATTCGCCC.

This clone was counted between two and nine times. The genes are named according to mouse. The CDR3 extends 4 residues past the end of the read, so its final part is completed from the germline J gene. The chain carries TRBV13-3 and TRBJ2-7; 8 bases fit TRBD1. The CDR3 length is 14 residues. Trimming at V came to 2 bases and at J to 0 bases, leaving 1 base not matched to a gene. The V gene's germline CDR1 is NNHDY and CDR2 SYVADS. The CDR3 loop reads CASSDRGPSYEQYF. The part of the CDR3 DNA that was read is TGTGCCAGCAGTGACAGGGGGCCCTCCTAT.

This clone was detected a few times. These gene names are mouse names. The CDR3 sequence: CASSQEGLGDAEQFF. Partial CDR3 DNA: TGTGCCAGCAGCCAAGAGGGACTGGGGGATGCT. V usage is TRBV5 and J usage is TRBJ2-1, with 11 bases matching TRBD2. The read halts 4 residues ahead of the CDR3 end, with the missing end drawn from the germline J gene. The CDR3 is 15 amino acids. Trimming at V came to 0 bases and at J to 5 bases, leaving 0 bases not matched to a gene. From germline, CDR1 is LGHNA and CDR2 YNLKQL (reference sequence).

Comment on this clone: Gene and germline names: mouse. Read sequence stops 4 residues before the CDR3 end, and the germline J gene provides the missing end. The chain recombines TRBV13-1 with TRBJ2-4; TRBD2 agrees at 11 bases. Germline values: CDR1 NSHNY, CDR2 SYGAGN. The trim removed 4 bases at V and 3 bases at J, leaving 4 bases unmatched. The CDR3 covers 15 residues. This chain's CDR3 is CASSLDWGEQNTLYF. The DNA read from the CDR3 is TGTGCCAGCAGTCTGGACTGGGGGGAGCAAAAC.

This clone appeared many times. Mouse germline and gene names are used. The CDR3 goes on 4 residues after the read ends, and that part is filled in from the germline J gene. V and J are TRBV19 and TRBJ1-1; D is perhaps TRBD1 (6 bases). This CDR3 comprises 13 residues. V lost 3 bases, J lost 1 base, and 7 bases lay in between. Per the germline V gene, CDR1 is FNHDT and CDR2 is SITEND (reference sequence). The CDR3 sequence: CASSKQGNTEVFF. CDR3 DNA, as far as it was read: TGTGCCAGCAGTAAACAGGGGAACACA.

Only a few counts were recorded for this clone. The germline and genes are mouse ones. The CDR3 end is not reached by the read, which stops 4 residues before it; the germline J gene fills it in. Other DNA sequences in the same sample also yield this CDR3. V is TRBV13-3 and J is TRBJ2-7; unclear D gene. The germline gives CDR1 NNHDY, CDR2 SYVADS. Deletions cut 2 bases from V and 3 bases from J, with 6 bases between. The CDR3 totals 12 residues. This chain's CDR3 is CASSDRSYEQYF. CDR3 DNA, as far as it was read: TGTGCCAGCAGTGACAGGAGCTAT.

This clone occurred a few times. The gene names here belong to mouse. The CDR3 here is CTCSAVGGTEVFF. The covered CDR3 bases are TGCACCTGCAGTGCAGTAGGGGGCACA. The V gene is TRBV1, the J gene TRBJ1-1, with D tentatively TRBD1 (6 bases). The read ends 4 residues shy of where the CDR3 ends; the end is completed using the germline J gene. The CDR3 contains 13 residues. Germline CDR1 and CDR2: NSQYPW and LRSPGD (reference sequence). V was clipped by 1 base and J by 4 bases, with 7 bases between them.